This TCR beta chain was identified during a study of T-cell reconstitution after alpha-beta-depleted transplantation in children. The TCRbeta library incorporated unique molecular identifiers. TCRdb passed the PCR reads through MiXCR, listing each CDR3 protein once. The table includes about 610,000 distinct CDR3 sequences, about 11% detected once. J gave up 0 bases and V 0 bases, and 12 bases lay outside the gene matches. In germline, CDR1 is SGHRS, CDR2 YFSETQ. This CDR3 is 19 amino acids long. This clonotype was counted a few times. The receptor was isolated from a human donor who donated a stem cell graft to a child with acute myeloid leukemia. The material was PBMCs from the stem cell graft donor, obtained from the stem cell graft. The chain employs TRBV5-1 and TRBJ2-1, with 7 bases lining up with TRBD2. CDR3: CASSLDPETSASSYNEQFF. The CDR3 DNA sequence: TGCGCCAGCAGCTTGGATCCGGAAACTAGCGCAAGCTCCTACAATGAGCAGTTCTTC.